What follows are 6 T cell receptor beta chains derived from one specimen sequenced in a study of blood T cell repertoires in COVID-19. Repertoires were generated with immunoSEQ multiplex PCR, while TCRdb's copy carries only in-frame clones and drops some. The sample lists about 140,000 clones, about nine tenths seen once, with about 11% in the top ten. Sequencing was performed on PBMCs or T cells enriched from blood (not recorded which). These receptors came from a man in his 60s who had recovered from COVID-19.

The chain recombines TRBV5-1 with TRBJ1-4; D gene unclear. The CDR3 is made up of 14 amino acids. V was clipped by 1 base and J by 6 bases, with 10 bases between them. Germline lookup yields CDR1 SGHRS and CDR2 YFSETQ. The CDR3 DNA is TGCGCCAGCAGCTTGAACCCGGCGGATGAAAAACTGTTTTTT. Amino acid sequence: CASSLNPADEKLFF.

This chain joins TRBV6-2 or TRBV6-3 and TRBJ2-2; TRBD2 matches 12 bases. Germline V gene lookup returns CDR1 MNHEY and CDR2 SVGEGT. CDR3 length: 17 amino acids. The J segment lost 8 bases and the V segment lost 1 base, leaving 8 bases of the junction unmatched. The CDR3 loop is CASSYLDGLAGRGELFF. In DNA, the CDR3 is TGTGCCAGCAGTTACTTAGACGGACTAGCGGGACGTGGGGAGCTGTTTTTT.

This clone was detected only once. The V and J genes are TRBV9 and TRBJ2-7; 7 nucleotides align to TRBD1. CDR1 SGDLS and CDR2 YYNGEE come from the germline V gene. The CDR3 contains 15 residues. After removal of 0 bases from V and 1 base from J, the junction contained 4 bases not matched to a gene. CDR3 protein: CASSVALQGSYEQYF. The CDR3 coding sequence is TGTGCCAGCAGCGTAGCCCTACAGGGGTCCTACGAGCAGTACTTC.

The chain carries TRBV7-6 and TRBJ2-1, with 11 positions matching TRBD2. Per germline, CDR1 SGHVS and CDR2 FNYEAQ. This CDR3 has 16 amino acids. Germline trimming cut 5 bases from V and 6 bases from J; bases unmatched to any gene: 9. The CDR3 region is CASSGSASGGINEQFF. In DNA, the CDR3 is TGTGCCAGCAGCGGTTCGGCTAGCGGGGGGATCAATGAGCAGTTCTTC.

V usage is TRBV28 and J usage is TRBJ2-4; D may be TRBD2 (6 bases). CDR1 is MDHEN and CDR2 is SYDVKM in the germline V gene. The CDR3 extends over 16 amino acids. Trimming left V 3 bases short and J 2 bases short, with 14 bases between. The CDR3, as DNA: TGTGCCAGCAGTTTGGATGGGACTCTGACCAAAAACATTCAGTACTTC. It translates to CASSLDGTLTKNIQYF.

The chain carries TRBV2 and TRBJ1-1, with D perhaps TRBD1 (6 bases). This CDR3 spans 12 amino acids. Trimming cost V 6 bases and J 12 bases, with 17 bases left between them. Per the germline V gene, CDR1 is SNHLY and CDR2 is FYNNEI. CDR3 loop: CASRERQVESFF. DNA for the CDR3: TGTGCCAGCAGGGAACGACAGGTAGAATCTTTCTTT.